The clone carrying this T cell receptor beta chain was detected many times. Its antigen is unknown. The source of the sample is a study of T cells in Graves' hyperthyroidism and ophthalmopathy. Study at large: Sampling of peripheral blood happened at initial diagnosis, prior to any treatment. Findings and caveats of the study: In blood, most of the thyroid clonotypes expanded above 0.001 were also present.

RNA transcripts were the template for amplifying TCR beta CDR3 regions. The study used the HTBI primer set for a first-round RT-PCR of the TCR CDR3. One entry per CDR3 protein results from TCRdb running MiXCR on the multiplex PCR reads. The sample records 600,000 or so distinct CDR3 sequences, around 15% being singletons. Investigators excluded patients with uncontrolled infection, other autoimmune disease, pregnancy or lactation. The study based diagnoses on clinical symptoms, serum thyroxine and TRAb, thyroid ultrasound and orbital computed tomography. This CDR3 region has 12 residues. Trimming took 8 bases from V and 5 from J, leaving 9 bases between them.

The chain carries TRBV12-3 or TRBV12-4 and TRBJ2-2; possible D gene TRBD1, 5 bases. The sample taken for sequencing was blood. This clonotype originated in a young woman with Graves' hyperthyroidism. The CDR3 sequence: CASGRGTGELFF. The CDR3, as DNA: TGTGCCAGCGGAAGGGGAACCGGGGAGCTGTTTTTT.